One sample yielded the 5 T cell receptor beta chains listed below, sequenced in a study of OX40 agonist ivuxolimab in advanced cancers. Repertoires were generated with immunoSEQ multiplex PCR, while TCRdb's copy carries only in-frame clones and drops some. The data show around 64,000 clones, 80% to 85% seen once. Sequencing used CD4+ or CD8+ T cells sorted from blood, obtained in a trial of the OX40 agonist ivuxolimab. The source is an adult with an advanced solid tumor such as melanoma, head and neck, liver or kidney cancer.

This sequence joins TRBV28 and TRBJ1-2; tentative D call: TRBD1 (6 bases). The V and J ends lost 5 bases and 4 bases respectively, with 17 bases between them. Germline values: CDR1 MDHEN, CDR2 SYDVKM. The CDR3 runs to 15 residues. CDR3 coding DNA: TGTGCCAGCAGTCCTTCTATGGCAGGGGTCTATGGCTACACCTTC. The encoded protein is CASSPSMAGVYGYTF.

V is TRBV5-1 and J is TRBJ1-1; 8 positions match TRBD1. Germline CDR1 SGHRS, CDR2 YFSETQ. The CDR3 is 15 residues long. Losses at the gene ends were 4 bases for V and 3 bases for J; bases not matched to a gene: 8. CDR3 in DNA: TGCGCCAGCAGCAACCGACAGGGGAGGCACACTGAAGCTTTCTTT. It codes for CASSNRQGRHTEAFF.

The genes are TRBV10-3 and TRBJ2-5, with 14 bases matching TRBD2. In germline, CDR1 is ENHRY, CDR2 SYGVKD. The CDR3 extends over 18 amino acids. V lost 3 bases, J lost 4 bases, and 10 bases stayed unmatched. CDR3 region: CAISDPPGLAGVGETQYF. Written as DNA, the CDR3 is TGTGCCATCAGTGACCCCCCGGGACTAGCGGGAGTTGGAGAGACCCAGTACTTC.

This clone appeared once. This chain links TRBV27 with TRBJ2-5; the match to TRBD2 covers 12 bases. This CDR3 contains 16 residues. Trimming removed 3 bases from V and 4 bases from J; junction bases left unmatched: 6. Germline loops: CDR1 MNHEY, CDR2 SMNVEV (reference sequence). CDR3 sequence: CASSFRLAGAAETQYF. CDR3 nucleotides: TGTGCCAGCAGTTTCCGACTAGCGGGGGCGGCAGAGACCCAGTACTTC.

The rearrangement uses TRBV11-2 and TRBJ2-2; D might be TRBD1 (6 bases). Between the trimmed V and J ends, which lost 5 bases and 2 bases, there was a span of 12 bases. The CDR3 is 15 amino acids. CDR1 SGHAT and CDR2 FQNNGV come from the germline V gene. Here the CDR3 DNA reads TGTGCCAGCAGCCTCGGACAGTCTAACACCGGGGAGCTGTTTTTT. Protein product: CASSLGQSNTGELFF.